These 26 T cell receptor beta chains share one sample of origin, sequenced in a study of shared clonotypes between healthy human individuals. Produced via immunoSEQ multiplex PCR; TCRdb's table is partial and in-frame only. The table includes about 960,000 clones, about three quarters detected once. The material sequenced was memory CD4+ T cells sorted from blood. Sample subset: CD45RA-negative fraction. The receptors were sampled from a man aged 18 to 30 in good health.

The rearrangement links TRBV7-2 to TRBJ2-1; 9 bases are shared with TRBD2. The V gene's germline CDR1 is SGHTA and CDR2 FQGNSA. The CDR3 covers 14 residues. Trimming took 0 bases from V and 7 from J; bases not matched to a gene: 1. The CDR3 loop is CASSLATSGNEQFF. The CDR3 DNA reads TGTGCCAGCAGCTTAGCGACTAGCGGTAATGAGCAGTTCTTC.

This sequence joins TRBV18 and TRBJ1-5; TRBD1 agrees at 8 bases. Germline-derived CDR1 and CDR2 are KGHSH and LQKENI. The V and J ends lost 5 bases and 6 bases, in that order; junction bases with no gene match: 3. This CDR3 is 13 amino acids long. CDR3 sequence reads: CASSKGQGQPQHF. In nucleotides, the CDR3 is TGTGCCAGCTCAAAAGGACAGGGTCAGCCCCAGCATTTT.

The rearrangement links TRBV10-3 to TRBJ1-5; D possibly corresponds to TRBD1 (5 bases). The CDR3 is made up of 15 amino acids. The V end was cut by 2 bases, the J end by 4 bases, with 12 bases between. Germline CDR1 reads ENHRY; CDR2 reads SYGVKD. This CDR3 reads CAISEAGRDNQPQHF. The CDR3 DNA sequence: TGTGCCATCAGTGAGGCAGGGCGGGATAATCAGCCCCAGCATTTT.

This chain connects TRBV6-1 to TRBJ1-2; D not certain. Per the germline V gene, CDR1 is MNHNS and CDR2 is SASEGT. Trimming pared 7 bases from V and 4 bases from J, leaving 16 bases between. The CDR3 has 14 residues. The CDR3 loop reads CASTLYGEGYGYTF. CDR3 DNA: TGTGCCAGCACCTTATACGGGGAAGGCTATGGCTACACCTTC.

The chain uses TRBV21-1 and TRBJ2-3; the table's D call, TRBD2, was not checked against the DNA. TRBV21-1 is annotated as a pseudogene. The CDR3 runs to 14 residues. CDR3 in amino acids: CASTSKRGGDTQYF. CDR3 coding DNA: TGTGCCAGCACCTCAAAGCGAGGCGGAGATACGCAGTATTTT.

The chain combines TRBV7-2 with TRBJ2-1, with a weak D call TRBD2 (5 bases). The CDR3 spans 14 residues. V gave up 8 bases and J gave up 3 bases, with 14 bases separating them. Per germline, CDR1 SGHTA and CDR2 FQGNSA. The CDR3 sequence: CASSAGSVYNEQFF. Written as DNA, the CDR3 is TGTGCCAGCTCCGCGGGCTCAGTCTACAATGAGCAGTTCTTC.

This chain uses TRBV28 with TRBJ2-3, with 12 bases aligning to TRBD2. J lost 5 bases, V lost 2 bases, and 2 bases had no gene match. The CDR3 extends over 15 amino acids. Germline V gives CDR1 MDHEN, CDR2 SYDVKM. The CDR3, as DNA: TGTGCCAGCAGTTTAACTAGCGGGAGGATAGATACGCAGTATTTT. Encoded protein: CASSLTSGRIDTQYF.

The J gene is TRBJ2-1, the V gene TRBV5-1; D is perhaps TRBD1 or TRBD2 (7 bases each). This CDR3 contains 14 residues. Per germline, CDR1 SGHRS and CDR2 YFSETQ. With 1 base removed from V and 7 bases from J, the gap between germline ends came to 12 bases. CDR3 nucleotide sequence: TGCGCCAGCAGCTTGACAGGGGAGGGTAATGAGCAGTTCTTC. It codes for CASSLTGEGNEQFF.

The V gene is TRBV6-9, the J gene TRBJ2-3; no firm D call. Germline assignment: CDR1 MNHGY and CDR2 SVAAGI. Trimming took off 2 bases at V and 6 bases at J, with 15 bases between the two ends. This CDR3 is built from 15 residues. The CDR3, as DNA: TGTGCCAGCAGTTATATGGCTAGTCGTCGCGATACGCAGTATTTT. As protein: CASSYMASRRDTQYF.

V usage is TRBV7-6 and J usage is TRBJ2-3, with TRBD2 identical over 9 bases. Germline lookup yields CDR1 SGHVS and CDR2 FNYEAQ. V shed 1 base, J shed 4 bases, and the junction held 6 bases outside the gene matches. The CDR3 has 16 residues. The CDR3 protein is CASSLVSGSKADTQYF. The CDR3 region has the DNA TGTGCCAGCAGCTTAGTTAGCGGGAGTAAGGCAGATACGCAGTATTTT.

The V call is TRBV29-1, the J call TRBJ2-3; 7 nucleotides agree with TRBD1. Trimming at V came to 6 bases and at J to 3 bases, leaving 15 bases not matched to a gene. The V gene's germline CDR1 is SQVTM and CDR2 ANQGSEA. The CDR3 is 16 amino acids. CDR3 loop: CSVNQGQARGTDTQYF. The CDR3 DNA sequence: TGCAGCGTGAATCAAGGACAGGCGAGAGGTACAGATACGCAGTATTTT.

This chain links TRBV28 with TRBJ2-7; perhaps TRBD2 as D (5 bases). The germline gives CDR1 MDHEN, CDR2 SYDVKM. The V and J ends lost 2 bases and 0 bases respectively, with 11 bases between them. CDR3 length equals 15 residues. The CDR3, as DNA: TGTGCCAGCAGTTTACGGGATTCTAGCTCCTACGAGCAGTACTTC. It translates to CASSLRDSSSYEQYF.

The chain uses TRBV7-2 and TRBJ2-5, with 7 bases that match TRBD2. The CDR3 is 14 amino acids. Germline lookup yields CDR1 SGHTA and CDR2 FQGNSA. Trimming removed 2 bases from V and 5 bases from J; junction bases left unmatched: 5. CDR3 amino acids: CASSLNLGRETQYF. The CDR3 DNA reads as TGTGCCAGCAGCTTAAATCTCGGGAGGGAGACCCAGTACTTC.

This chain joins TRBV6-5 and TRBJ1-1; tentative D call: TRBD1 (5 bases). The CDR3 totals 16 residues. Germline CDR1 MNHEY, CDR2 SVGAGI. Trimming pared 4 bases from V and 0 bases from J, leaving 15 bases between. The CDR3 nucleotides are TGTGCCAGCAGTTCCCCCCCGGGACGGGTGAACACTGAAGCTTTCTTT. Translation gives CASSSPPGRVNTEAFF.

CDR3 DNA: TGTGCCAGCAGTGAACAGCTGGGGGATACGCAGTATTTT. Its translation is CASSEQLGDTQYF. The V and J genes are TRBV6-1 and TRBJ2-3; no reliable D call. The CDR3 is made up of 13 amino acids. Trimming removed 2 bases from V and 6 bases from J, with 9 bases in between. Germline V lookup: CDR1 MNHNS, CDR2 SASEGT.

This chain joins TRBV4-3 and TRBJ2-2; TRBD1 matches at 7 bases. Losses at the gene ends were 4 bases for V and 3 bases for J; bases not matched to a gene: 8. Germline lookup yields CDR1 LGHNA and CDR2 YSLEER. CDR3 length: 16 amino acids. The CDR3 loop reads CASSPHRGSDTGELFF. The CDR3 DNA sequence: TGCGCCAGCAGCCCCCACAGGGGAAGTGACACCGGGGAGCTGTTTTTT.

Comments on this clone: The sample carries other DNA sequences with the same CDR3. The V and J genes are TRBV9 and TRBJ1-1; D gene ambiguous. V lost 0 bases, J lost 1 base, and 7 bases lay in between. Germline CDR1 SGDLS, CDR2 YYNGEE. The CDR3 extends over 14 amino acids. CDR3 in amino acids: CASSVEPENTEAFF. DNA of the CDR3: TGTGCCAGCAGCGTAGAACCTGAGAACACTGAAGCTTTCTTT.

As to this clone: The sample has other DNA sequences that encode this CDR3 too. The chain recombines TRBV27 with TRBJ1-5; tentative D call: TRBD1 (5 bases). Trimming took off 2 bases at V and 2 bases at J, with 13 bases between the two ends. Germline assignment: CDR1 MNHEY and CDR2 SMNVEV (reference sequence). There are 16 residues in the CDR3. Here the CDR3 reads CASSLRGGAGNQPQHF. The CDR3 DNA is TGTGCCAGCAGTTTAAGGGGTGGGGCAGGCAATCAGCCCCAGCATTTT.

This clone showed up just a few times. J is TRBJ1-1 and V is TRBV19; D not resolved. This CDR3 spans 11 amino acids. Germline V CDR1 and CDR2: LNHDA, SQIVND (reference sequence). V was pared by 10 bases and J by 5 bases, with 11 bases between. This CDR3 reads CATLWDTEAFF. The DNA of the CDR3 is TGTGCCACCCTTTGGGATACTGAAGCTTTCTTT.

J is TRBJ1-6 and V is TRBV6-5; 7 nucleotides line up with TRBD1. The length of the CDR3 is 14 residues. Germline assignment: CDR1 MNHEY and CDR2 SVGAGI. Germline trimming cut 6 bases from V and 7 bases from J; bases unmatched to any gene: 6. The CDR3: CASSEDRINSPLHF. CDR3 DNA sequence: TGTGCCAGCAGCGAGGACAGGATAAATTCACCCCTCCACTTT.

The chain recombines TRBV29-1 with TRBJ2-2; D could derive from TRBD1 or TRBD2 (5 bases each). V lost 4 bases, J lost 9 bases, and 12 bases lay in between. There are 12 residues in the CDR3. Germline V lookup: CDR1 SQVTM, CDR2 ANQGSEA. The CDR3, as DNA: TGCAGCGTTGGGACGGGGACCCGGGAGCTGTTTTTT. Its protein is CSVGTGTRELFF.

The rearrangement joins TRBV28 to TRBJ2-7; 9 bases map to TRBD1. CDR1 and CDR2 (germline): MDHEN, SYDVKM. Unmatched junction bases numbered 4, after V lost 8 bases and J lost 2 bases. This CDR3 contains 13 residues. The CDR3 sequence: CASRTGVTYEQYF. In DNA, the CDR3 is TGTGCCAGCCGGACAGGGGTTACCTACGAGCAGTACTTC.

The rearrangement uses TRBV18 and TRBJ2-5; 8 nucleotides line up with TRBD2. Germline V gene lookup returns CDR1 KGHSH and CDR2 LQKENI. The junction had 9 bases not matched to a gene; V was cut back by 6 bases and J by 0 bases. There are 16 residues in the CDR3. The CDR3 nucleotides read TGTGCCAGCTCGTTGACTAGCGTCCTTAACCAAGAGACCCAGTACTTC. Protein: CASSLTSVLNQETQYF.

As to this clone: Other DNA sequences of this sample code for an identical CDR3. The chain carries TRBV19 and TRBJ2-3; unclear D gene. Trimming took off 6 bases at V and 1 base at J, with 8 bases between the two ends. Germline assignment: CDR1 LNHDA and CDR2 SQIVND (reference sequence). The length of the CDR3 is 13 residues. This chain's CDR3 is CASRSLGTDTQYF. As DNA, the CDR3 is TGTGCCAGTAGATCGCTCGGCACAGATACGCAGTATTTT.

This clone was observed a handful of times. The chain is built from TRBV5-6 and TRBJ2-5, with TRBD2 identical over 9 bases. The V and J ends lost 3 bases and 4 bases, in that order; junction bases with no gene match: 13. The V gene's germline CDR1 is SGHDT and CDR2 YYEEEE. The CDR3 covers 17 residues. The CDR3: CASSYTGGGGAPETQYF. The CDR3 DNA reads as TGTGCCAGCAGCTACACTGGCGGCGGGGGGGCCCCAGAGACCCAGTACTTC.

On this clone itself: This likely came from a read error, as a far larger clone is one base away. Other DNA sequences in the sample encode the same CDR3. V is TRBV7-6 and J is TRBJ1-1; D is undetermined. CDR1 SGHVS and CDR2 FNYEAQ come from the germline V gene. The CDR3 has 13 amino acids. The V and J ends lost 1 base and 1 base respectively, with 4 bases between them. The chain's CDR3 is CASSLGENTEAFF. CDR3 DNA sequence: TGTGCCAGCAGCTTAGGCGAGAACACTGAAGCTTTCTTT.